This T cell receptor (beta chain) was profiled in a study of control samples from healthy donors and cancer patients. Sequencing was performed with immunoSEQ multiplex PCR; in TCRdb, only in-frame clones are kept and a portion is missing. The repertoire includes 70,000 or so clones, about 90% of them detected once, and under 20% sits in the top ten. CDR3 length equals 14 residues. The germline V and J ends were trimmed by 3 bases and 2 bases, with 10 bases remaining between them. In germline, CDR1 is MGHRA, CDR2 YSYEKL. Source material: PBMCs. This TCR was sampled from a man aged 55 to 69 with lung cancer. The chain links TRBV4-1 to TRBJ1-1; D is undetermined. CDR3 nucleotide sequence: TGCGCCAGCAGCCACCGTTCTACAAACACTGAAGCTTTCTTT. It yields the protein CASSHRSTNTEAFF.